The clone carrying this T cell receptor beta chain was seen a single time. TCRdb's table, derived via immunoSEQ multiplex PCR, lists solely in-frame clones and lacks some. The data show 150,000 to 200,000 clones, 70% to 90% seen once. The sample is drawn from a study of T cell responses to AZD1222 COVID-19 vaccine. The CDR3 is 11 residues long. Germline V gives CDR1 SQVTM, CDR2 ANQGSEA. Trimming cost V 7 bases and J 5 bases, with 8 bases left between them. Specimen: peripheral blood, collected 28 days after the second AZD1222 dose. The source of this sequence is an adult who received the AZD1222 COVID-19 vaccine. V is TRBV29-1 and J is TRBJ2-2; D is uncertain. The CDR3 region has the DNA TGCAGCGCCGGACGAACCGGGGAGCTGTTTTTT. It encodes CSAGRTGELFF.